Given below is one TCR beta chain in context. Its antigen remains unknown. This sample is part of a study of cytomegalovirus exposure and HLA in healthy donors. Overall study findings and caveats: Overall, approximately 150 TCR beta chains were annotated as cytomegalovirus-associated. Previously analyzed data showed that most TCR beta V segments were productive at a frequency of about 87% or about 30%.

Trimming at V came to 4 bases and at J to 7 bases, leaving 4 bases not matched to a gene. The CDR3 has 13 amino acids. From germline, CDR1 is LNHDA and CDR2 SQIVND (reference sequence). Researchers ran the PCR with 60 Vbeta and 13 Jbeta primers. The data were produced by immunoSEQ multiplex PCR, yet TCRdb's version contains in-frame clones alone and is incomplete. The sample includes about 81,000 clones, more than 80% of them seen just once. The chain combines TRBV19 with TRBJ2-1; TRBD1 aligns across 7 bases. The sample was PBMCs. The source is a man in his late teens or twenties in good health and CMV-seronegative. CDR3 sequence reads: CASSNTGVNEQFF. Written as DNA, the CDR3 is TGTGCCAGTAGTAACACAGGGGTTAATGAGCAGTTCTTC. The whole variable domain, remainder taken from reference TRBV19 and TRBJ2-1, is DGGITQSPKYLFRKEGQNVTLSCEQNLNHDAMYWYRQDPGQGLRLIYYSQIVNDFQKGDIAEGYSVSREKKESFPLTVTSAQKNPTAFYLCASSNTGVNEQFFGPGTRLTVL.